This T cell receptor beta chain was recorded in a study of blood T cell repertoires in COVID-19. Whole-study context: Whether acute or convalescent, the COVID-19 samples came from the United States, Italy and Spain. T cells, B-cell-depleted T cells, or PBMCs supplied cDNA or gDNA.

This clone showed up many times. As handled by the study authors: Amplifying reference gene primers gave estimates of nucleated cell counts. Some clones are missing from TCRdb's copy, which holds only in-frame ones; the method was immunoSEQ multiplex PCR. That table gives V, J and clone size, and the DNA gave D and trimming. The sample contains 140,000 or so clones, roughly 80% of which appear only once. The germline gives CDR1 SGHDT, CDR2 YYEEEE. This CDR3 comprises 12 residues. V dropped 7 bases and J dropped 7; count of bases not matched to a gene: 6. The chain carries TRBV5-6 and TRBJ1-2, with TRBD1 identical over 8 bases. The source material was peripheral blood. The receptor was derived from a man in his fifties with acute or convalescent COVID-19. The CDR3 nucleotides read TGTGCCAGCCAGGACAGGGAGGGTGGCTACACCTTC. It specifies CASQDREGGYTF.